This T cell receptor beta chain was profiled in a study of spatial heterogeneity in lung cancer (dated by TCRdb to about 2019). About the full investigation: Beta-chain transcripts were consistently detected in greater numbers than alpha-chain transcripts, which likely reflected higher beta-chain transcript abundance. In the raw uncorrected reads, each unique combination of TCR and UMI appeared more than ten times on average. In non-small cell lung cancer, the study made a quantitative comparison of TCR alpha and beta repertoires among multiple tumor regions, matched nontumor lung and blood. Nonsynonymous mutation counts, determined by whole-exome sequencing of tumor tissue, were related to features of the TCR repertoire. Both alpha and beta chains were TCR-sequenced in samples taken at surgery, namely 220 tumor regions, more than 62 matched nontumor lung samples and over 55 PBMC samples.

Read against the paper, the sample's time point label means: sample taken at primary tumor resection. Without any cell sorting, TCR sequencing was performed on whole RNA extracted either from tumor and nontumor lung tissue or from cryopreserved PBMC samples. The donors were 70 or so patients from the lung TRACERx cohort who had early-stage, untreated non-small cell lung cancer. A patient was chosen for TCR sequencing only when enough RNA was available from at least two tumor regions. This clonotype was seen repeatedly, ten times or more. No antigen is known for it. Per-base quality was not reported, and no clone a single base away is much larger than it. The library was produced with 5' RACE. Instrument used: NextSeq 500. The TCR library protocol attached a unique molecular identifier to each TCR cDNA molecule to allow correction of PCR and sequencing errors. In the paper's pipeline: Decombinator tools were used for TCR identification, UMI-based error correction and CDR3 extraction. Expanded TCRs were defined as those above a frequency of 2 per 1,000, corresponding to the top 1% of the tumor frequency distribution. Rényi diversity was computed with the R vegan package after subsampling each repertoire 100 times to 5,000 TCRs. CDR3 similarity networks were built from amino acid triplet string-kernel similarity, with CDR3s being connected when pairwise similarity was above 0.82. TCRdb trimmed the raw reads at Q25, called clones with MiXCR and kept productive beta chains. Rows merge per CDR3 protein into single entries with the most common DNA and genes. The V and J calls and clone size come from TCRdb's table, not from the authors' own analysis. The table for this sample lists about 92,000 distinct CDR3 sequences; about 12% of them were counted only once. The ten largest clones represent about 40% of the sample.

The investigation overall reported the following: Ubiquitous expanded tumor TCRs showed up in blood more often at tumor resection than at routine follow-up. Confirming at a functional level the hypothesis that regional TCRs recognize regional mutations was considered to require additional single-cell paired TCR alpha and beta sequencing.

The TCR sequence derives from a male donor with early-stage non-small cell lung cancer. This specimen consisted of PBMCs, obtained at surgery.

DNA sequence: TGCAGCGTTGAAAGAGTACCCGGGGCCAACGTCCTGACTTTC. This translates into CSVERVPGANVLTF. The rearranged segments are TRBV29-1 and TRBJ2-6; no D segment can be confidently identified. For CDR1 and CDR2, the germline V gene lists SQVTM and ANQGSEA. The V and J ends are trimmed by 2 bases and 4 bases, leaving 9 bases between them. Measured from the cysteine to the phenylalanine, the CDR3 is 14 residues long. Only CDR3 DNA remains: 42 bases, in frame from the first base.